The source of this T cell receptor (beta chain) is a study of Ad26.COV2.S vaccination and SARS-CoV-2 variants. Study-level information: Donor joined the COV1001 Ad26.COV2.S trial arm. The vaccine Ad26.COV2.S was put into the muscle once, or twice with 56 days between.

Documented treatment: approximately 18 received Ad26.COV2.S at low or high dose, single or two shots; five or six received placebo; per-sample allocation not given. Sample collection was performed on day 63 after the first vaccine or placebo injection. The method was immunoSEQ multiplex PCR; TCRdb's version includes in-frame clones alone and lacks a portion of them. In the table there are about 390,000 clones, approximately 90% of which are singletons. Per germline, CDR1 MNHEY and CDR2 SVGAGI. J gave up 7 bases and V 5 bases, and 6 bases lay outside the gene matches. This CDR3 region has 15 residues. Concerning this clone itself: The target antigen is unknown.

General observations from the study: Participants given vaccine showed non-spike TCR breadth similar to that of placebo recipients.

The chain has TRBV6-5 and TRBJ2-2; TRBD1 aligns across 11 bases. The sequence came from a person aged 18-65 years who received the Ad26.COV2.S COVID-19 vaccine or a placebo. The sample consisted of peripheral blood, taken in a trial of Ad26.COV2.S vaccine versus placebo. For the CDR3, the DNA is TGTGCCAGCAGTAGGACAGGGGGCGCTGGCGGGGAGCTGTTTTTT. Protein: CASSRTGGAGGELFF.